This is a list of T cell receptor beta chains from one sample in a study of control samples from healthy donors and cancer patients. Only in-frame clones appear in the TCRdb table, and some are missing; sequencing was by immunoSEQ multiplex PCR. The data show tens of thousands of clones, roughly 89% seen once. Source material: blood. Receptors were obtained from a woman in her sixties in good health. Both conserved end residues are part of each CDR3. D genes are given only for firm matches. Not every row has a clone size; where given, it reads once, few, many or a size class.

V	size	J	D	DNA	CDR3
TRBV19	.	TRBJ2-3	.	TGTGCCAGTAGCCAGGGCCAGGTCTTCCTAGATACGCAGTATTTT	CASSQGQVFLDTQYF
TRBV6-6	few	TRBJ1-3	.	TGTGCCAGCAGTTACCCAGGGCTCTCTGGAAACACCATATATTTT	CASSYPGLSGNTIYF
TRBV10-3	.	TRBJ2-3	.	TGTGCCATCAATTCTCCGGGGGTGGATACGCAGTATTTT	CAINSPGVDTQYF
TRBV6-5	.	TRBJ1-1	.	TGTGCCAGCAGTTACTCTGGAACCATGAACACTGAAGCTTTCTTT	CASSYSGTMNTEAFF
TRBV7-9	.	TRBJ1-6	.	TGTGCCAGCAGCTTAACGAGCTCCTATAATTCACCCCTCCACTTT	CASSLTSSYNSPLHF
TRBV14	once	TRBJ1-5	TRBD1	TGTGCCAGCAGCCCTCAGGGGGCGAATCAGCCCCAGCATTTT	CASSPQGANQPQHF
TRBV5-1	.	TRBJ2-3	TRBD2	TGCGCCAGCAGCTTGGTACTAGCGGGAGGGGCAGATACGCAGTATTTT	CASSLVLAGGADTQYF
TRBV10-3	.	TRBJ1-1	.	TGTGCCATCAGAACTTCAGGGGTTAACACTGAAGCTTTCTTT	CAIRTSGVNTEAFF
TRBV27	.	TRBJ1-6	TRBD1	TGTGCCAGCAGTTTAACCAGGGGGAGCTCCTATAATTCACCCCTCCACTTT	CASSLTRGSSYNSPLHF
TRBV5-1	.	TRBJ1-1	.	TGCGCCAGCAGCCGAGTACCGAACACTGAAGCTTTCTTT	CASSRVPNTEAFF
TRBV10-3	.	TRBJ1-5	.	TGTGCCATCAGTGAAGGACATTTTGAGCAGCCCCAGCATTTT	CAISEGHFEQPQHF
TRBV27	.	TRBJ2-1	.	TGTGCCAGCAGTTTGGCCGGGACGCTCTCCTACAATGAGCAGTTCTTC	CASSLAGTLSYNEQFF
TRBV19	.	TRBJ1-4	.	TGTGCCAGTGTACAGAGACACGGTGAAAAACTGTTTTTT	CASVQRHGEKLFF
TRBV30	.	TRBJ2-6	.	TGTGCCTGGAGTGTGGGGCCTGGGGCCAACGTCCTGACTTTC	CAWSVGPGANVLTF
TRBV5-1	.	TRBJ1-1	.	TGCGCCAGCAGCTTGCCCGGCGGCACTGAAGCTTTCTTT	CASSLPGGTEAFF
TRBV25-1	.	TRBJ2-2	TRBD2	TGTGCCAGCAGCAGCGGGGGGGATGCCGGGGAGCTGTTTTTT	CASSSGGDAGELFF